A single sample is the source of the 21 T cell receptor beta chains below, sequenced in a study of cytomegalovirus exposure and HLA in healthy donors. This PCR relied on a set of 60 Vbeta primers and 13 Jbeta primers. Sequenced by immunoSEQ multiplex PCR; TCRdb stores in-frame clones only, minus some. Of about 120,000 clones detected, about 80% appear once; the ten largest clones hold roughly 30%. Specimen: PBMCs. The receptors originated from a man aged 60-69 years in good health and CMV-seropositive.

The chain links TRBV5-1 to TRBJ2-5; 7 bases map to TRBD2. V lost 0 bases and J lost 5; bases outside the gene matches: 7. CDR3 length equals 15 residues. Germline CDR1 SGHRS, CDR2 YFSETQ. Written as DNA, the CDR3 is TGCGCCAGCAGCTTGGCCGGGGCGGGAGATGAGACCCAGTACTTC. Translating it yields CASSLAGAGDETQYF.

DNA for the CDR3: TGTGCCAGCTCACCTCAGCAGGGGAACTATGGCTACACCTTC. Residues: CASSPQQGNYGYTF. The chain carries TRBV18 and TRBJ1-2, with a tentative D call TRBD1 (6 bases). Trimming stripped 3 bases from V and 2 bases from J, with 10 bases between. This CDR3 region has 14 residues. Germline assignment: CDR1 KGHSH and CDR2 LQKENI.

This chain joins TRBV10-3 and TRBJ1-5; the D gene is possibly TRBD1 (6 bases). The CDR3 is 13 residues long. Trimming left V 6 bases short and J 4 bases short, with 10 bases between. From germline, CDR1 is ENHRY and CDR2 SYGVKD. CDR3 nucleotide sequence: TGTGCCATCAGGGGGGACATTAATCAGCCCCAGCATTTT. It specifies CAIRGDINQPQHF.

This clone has just a few counts. CDR3 amino acids: CASTRAEGETQYF. Here the CDR3 DNA reads TGTGCCAGCACGCGGGCCGAAGGGGAGACCCAGTACTTC. V gene TRBV6-5 combines with J gene TRBJ2-5, with TRBD2 as a possible D gene (5 bases). The CDR3 length is 13 residues. Per the germline V gene, CDR1 is MNHEY and CDR2 is SVGAGI. Trimming stripped 7 bases from V and 5 bases from J, with 14 bases between.

This clone was observed a single time. V is TRBV6-1 and J is TRBJ1-5; TRBD1 aligns across 9 bases. Germline values: CDR1 MNHNS, CDR2 SASEGT. V gave up 4 bases and J gave up 4 bases; unmatched junction bases: 5. This CDR3 has 15 amino acids. CDR3 amino acids: CASSVFGQGNQPQHF. The CDR3 DNA reads as TGTGCCAGCAGTGTTTTCGGACAGGGGAATCAGCCCCAGCATTTT.

This chain joins TRBV7-2 and TRBJ2-3; 8 bases map to TRBD2. The V gene end was trimmed by 10 bases and the J gene end by 4 bases; junction bases not matched to a gene: 4. The germline gives CDR1 SGHTA, CDR2 FQGNSA. CDR3 length equals 12 residues. This CDR3 is CATGGAADTQYF. DNA for the CDR3: TGTGCCACCGGGGGGGCCGCAGATACGCAGTATTTT.

The rearrangement uses TRBV6-5 and TRBJ1-1; D is possibly TRBD1 (5 bases). The V gene lost 5 bases and the J gene lost 3 bases, with 13 bases spanning the gap. CDR3 length equals 14 residues. CDR1 is MNHEY, CDR2 SVGAGI, per germline. CDR3 residues: CASSGYRRDTEAFF. In DNA, the CDR3 is TGTGCCAGCAGTGGGTACAGGCGAGACACTGAAGCTTTCTTT.

V gene TRBV30 combines with J gene TRBJ2-5; 9 bases are a match to TRBD2. Germline lookup yields CDR1 GTSNPN and CDR2 SVGIG (reference sequence). The CDR3 is made up of 13 amino acids. The V and J ends lost 5 bases and 0 bases, in that order; junction bases with no gene match: 1. CDR3 in DNA: TGTGCCTGGGCGGGGGGGTACCAAGAGACCCAGTACTTC. Its protein is CAWAGGYQETQYF.

The V and J genes are TRBV27 and TRBJ2-5; 13 bases line up with TRBD2. The CDR3 totals 19 residues. The V gene end was trimmed by 1 base and the J gene end by 5 bases; junction bases not matched to a gene: 13. Germline V CDR1 and CDR2: MNHEY, SMNVEV (reference sequence). In DNA, the CDR3 is TGTGCCAGCAGTTTATTCCCGACTAGCGGGGGGCCCAAGTATGAGACCCAGTACTTC. Its protein is CASSLFPTSGGPKYETQYF.

About this clone itself: The sample holds other DNA sequences that translate to the same CDR3. The rearrangement uses TRBV5-6 and TRBJ2-7; 9 bases line up with TRBD1. Germline V gene data show CDR1 as SGHDT and CDR2 as YYEEEE. The CDR3 sequence is 15 residues long. The trim removed 2 bases at V and 7 bases at J, leaving 10 bases unmatched. DNA of the CDR3: TGTGCCAGCAGCTTACTAGGGACAGGGAAGGAAGAGCAGTACTTC. It encodes CASSLLGTGKEEQYF.

The V gene is TRBV5-1, the J gene TRBJ2-4; D remains unclear. The CDR3 covers 12 residues. CDR1 and CDR2 (germline): SGHRS, YFSETQ. Trimming stripped 4 bases from V and 6 bases from J, with 8 bases between. CDR3 amino acids: CASSERGNIQYF. CDR3 nucleotides: TGCGCCAGCAGCGAGAGAGGAAACATTCAGTACTTC.

The CDR3 sequence: CASRGGDRGNTEAFF. The CDR3 bases are TGTGCCAGCCGAGGAGGTGACAGGGGGAACACTGAAGCTTTCTTT. This chain uses TRBV6-1 with TRBJ1-1; 8 nucleotides match TRBD1. J gave up 1 base and V 8 bases, and 9 bases lay outside the gene matches. This CDR3 has 15 amino acids. Germline CDR1 MNHNS, CDR2 SASEGT.

The chain recombines TRBV7-9 with TRBJ1-4; perhaps TRBD1 as D (5 bases). Deletions cut 3 bases from V and 5 bases from J, with 16 bases between. From germline, CDR1 is SEHNR and CDR2 FQNEAQ (reference sequence). The CDR3 is 16 residues long. The CDR3 region has the DNA TGTGCCAGCAGCTTTCGCCCACTGGGGGGGAATGAAAAACTGTTTTTT. Translating it yields CASSFRPLGGNEKLFF.

V is TRBV6-6 and J is TRBJ1-4; 9 nucleotides agree with TRBD1. CDR1 and CDR2 (germline): MNHNY, SVGAGI (reference sequence). The CDR3 extends over 16 amino acids. The J segment lost 10 bases and the V segment lost 5 bases, leaving 14 bases of the junction unmatched. CDR3 sequence (DNA): TGTGCCAGCAGTCGTATACAGGGGGCGCGTTACGGAAAACTGTTTTTT. Translation gives CASSRIQGARYGKLFF.

A few counts support this clone. An end of the junction does not agree with germline; a read error may underlie this. The chain has TRBV2 and TRBJ1-3; TRBD1 aligns across 7 bases. Germline V gives CDR1 SNHLY, CDR2 FYNNEI. This CDR3 contains 15 residues. This CDR3 is CASTEQGLSGNTIYF. The CDR3 DNA is TGTGCCAGCACTGAACAGGGGTTATCTGGAAACACCATATATTTT.

The chain joins TRBV7-2 to TRBJ2-3; tentatively, D is TRBD2 (6 bases). The V gene lost 3 bases and the J gene lost 4 bases, with 14 bases spanning the gap. The CDR3 runs to 15 residues. Germline CDR1 is SGHTA and CDR2 is FQGNSA. The CDR3 reads CASSFVASESDTQYF. The DNA for the CDR3 is TGTGCCAGCAGCTTCGTGGCTAGCGAGTCAGATACGCAGTATTTT. The variable domain in full, with the rest retrieved from reference TRBV7-2 and TRBJ2-3, is GAGVSQSPSNKVTEKGKDVELRCDPISGHTALYWYRQSLGQGLEFLIYFQGNSAPDKSGLPSDRFSAERTGGSVSTLTIQRTQQEDSAVYLCASSFVASESDTQYFGPGTRLTVL.

The chain is built from TRBV6-1 and TRBJ1-2, with a possible D match to TRBD1 (5 bases). The CDR3 is made up of 13 amino acids. Germline values: CDR1 MNHNS, CDR2 SASEGT. Trimming shortened V by 2 bases and J by 8 bases, and 12 bases separated the two germline ends. CDR3 sequence reads: CASSEIGNRGYTF. The CDR3 nucleotides read TGTGCCAGCAGTGAAATCGGTAACAGGGGCTACACCTTC.

CDR3 protein: CASSSDRGYGYTF. The CDR3 DNA sequence: TGTGCCAGCAGCTCCGACAGGGGCTATGGCTACACCTTC. J is TRBJ1-2 and V is TRBV11-3, with 8 nucleotides matching TRBD1. The CDR3 spans 13 residues. Unmatched junction bases numbered 2, after V lost 4 bases and J lost 4 bases. From germline, CDR1 is SGHNT and CDR2 YENEEA.

This clone was seen a few times. The rearrangement joins TRBV10-3 to TRBJ2-5; D remains unclear. The CDR3 spans 10 residues. Trimming left V 3 bases short and J 7 bases short, with 3 bases between. CDR1 is ENHRY and CDR2 is SYGVKD in the germline V gene. CDR3 sequence: CAISDGTQYF. The CDR3 DNA reads TGTGCCATCAGTGACGGGACCCAGTACTTC.

This clone was observed a few times. DNA of the CDR3: TGTGCCAGCGTGCGGGGGGCCGCCTACGAGCAGTACTTC. Translated: CASVRGAAYEQYF. This chain joins TRBV2 and TRBJ2-7, with 8 bases identical to TRBD2. V trimming: 8 bases; J trimming: 2 bases; junction bases outside the gene matches: 5. This CDR3 has 13 amino acids. Germline V gene sequence: CDR1 SNHLY, CDR2 FYNNEI.

The rearrangement uses TRBV5-1 and TRBJ2-3; a possible D gene is TRBD2 (7 bases). The CDR3 totals 15 residues. The V gene's germline CDR1 is SGHRS and CDR2 YFSETQ. V gave up 1 base and J gave up 4 bases, with 13 bases separating them. Here the CDR3 DNA reads TGCGCCAGCAGCTTGAGGGGGGGAGCGTCAGATACGCAGTATTTT. This translates into CASSLRGGASDTQYF.